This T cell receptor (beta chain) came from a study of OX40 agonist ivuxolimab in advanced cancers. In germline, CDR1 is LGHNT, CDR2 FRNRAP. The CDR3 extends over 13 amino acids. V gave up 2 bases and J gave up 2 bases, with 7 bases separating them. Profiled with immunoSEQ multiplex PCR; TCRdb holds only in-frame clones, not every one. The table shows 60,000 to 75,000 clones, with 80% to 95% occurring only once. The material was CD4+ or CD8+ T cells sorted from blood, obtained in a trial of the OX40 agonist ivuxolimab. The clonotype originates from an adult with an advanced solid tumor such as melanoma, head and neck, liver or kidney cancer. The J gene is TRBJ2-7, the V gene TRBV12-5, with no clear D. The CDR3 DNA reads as TGTGCTAGTGGTTTGTGGAAAGCCTACGAGCAGTACTTC. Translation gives CASGLWKAYEQYF.